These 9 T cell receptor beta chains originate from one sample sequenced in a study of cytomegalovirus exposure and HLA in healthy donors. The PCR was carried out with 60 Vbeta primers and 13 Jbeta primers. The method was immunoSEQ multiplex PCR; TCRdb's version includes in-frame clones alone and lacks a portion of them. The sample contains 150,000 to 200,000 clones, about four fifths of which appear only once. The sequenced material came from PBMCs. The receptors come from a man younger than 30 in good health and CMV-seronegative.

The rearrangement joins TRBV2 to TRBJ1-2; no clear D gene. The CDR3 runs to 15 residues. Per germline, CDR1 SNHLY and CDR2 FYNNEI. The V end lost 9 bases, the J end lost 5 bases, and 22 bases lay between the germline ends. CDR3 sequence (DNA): TGTGCCAGTCCGGACTATGGCCGTACAACTTATGGCTACACCTTC. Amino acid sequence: CASPDYGRTTYGYTF.

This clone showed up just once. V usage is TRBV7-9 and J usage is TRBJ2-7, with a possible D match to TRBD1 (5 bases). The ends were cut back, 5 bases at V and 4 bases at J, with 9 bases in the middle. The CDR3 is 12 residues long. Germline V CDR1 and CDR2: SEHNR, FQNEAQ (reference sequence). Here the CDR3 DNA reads TGTGCCAGCAGCAGCAGGGCGTACGAGCAGTACTTC. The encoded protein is CASSSRAYEQYF.

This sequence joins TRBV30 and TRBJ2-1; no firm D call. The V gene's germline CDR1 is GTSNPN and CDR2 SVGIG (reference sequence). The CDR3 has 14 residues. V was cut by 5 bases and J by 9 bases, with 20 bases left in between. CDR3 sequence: CAWGEVSSLFEQFF. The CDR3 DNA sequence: TGTGCCTGGGGTGAGGTCAGTAGCCTGTTTGAGCAGTTCTTC.

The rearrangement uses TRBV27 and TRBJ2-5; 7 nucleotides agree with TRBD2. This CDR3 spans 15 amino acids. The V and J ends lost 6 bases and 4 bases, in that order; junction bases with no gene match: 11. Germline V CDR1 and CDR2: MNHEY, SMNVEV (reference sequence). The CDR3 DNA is TGTGCCAGCAGCCTCCGGGGGGTGACGGGAGAGACCCAGTACTTC. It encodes CASSLRGVTGETQYF.

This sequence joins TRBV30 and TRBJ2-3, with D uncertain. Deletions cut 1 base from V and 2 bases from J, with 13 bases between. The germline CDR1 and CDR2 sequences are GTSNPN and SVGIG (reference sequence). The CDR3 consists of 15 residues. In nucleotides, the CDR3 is TGTGCCTGGAGTGGGCTAGTGGCTAACACAGATACGCAGTATTTT. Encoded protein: CAWSGLVANTDTQYF.

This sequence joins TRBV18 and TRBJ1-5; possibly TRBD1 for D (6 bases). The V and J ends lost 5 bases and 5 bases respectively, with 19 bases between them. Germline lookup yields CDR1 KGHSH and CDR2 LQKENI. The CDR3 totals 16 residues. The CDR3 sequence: CASSTSTWTAHQPQHF. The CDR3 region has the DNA TGTGCCAGCTCAACATCGACATGGACAGCGCATCAGCCCCAGCATTTT.

DNA of the CDR3: TGTGCCAGCAGCTTAGACGGACCGACAGGGCTGAGTACCGGGGAGCTGTTTTTT. Its protein product is CASSLDGPTGLSTGELFF. The chain combines TRBV7-3 with TRBJ2-2, with 7 bases lining up with TRBD1. This CDR3 comprises 18 residues. The V gene's germline CDR1 is SGHTA and CDR2 FQGTGA. Unmatched junction bases numbered 14, after V lost 2 bases and J lost 5 bases.

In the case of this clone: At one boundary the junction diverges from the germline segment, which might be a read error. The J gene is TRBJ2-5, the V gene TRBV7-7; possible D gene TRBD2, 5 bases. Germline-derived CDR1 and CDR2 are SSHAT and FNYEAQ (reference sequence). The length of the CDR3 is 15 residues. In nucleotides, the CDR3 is TGTGCTAGCAGCTCCGACGTGGGGAGTTCGGAGACCCAGTACTTC. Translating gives CASSSDVGSSETQYF.

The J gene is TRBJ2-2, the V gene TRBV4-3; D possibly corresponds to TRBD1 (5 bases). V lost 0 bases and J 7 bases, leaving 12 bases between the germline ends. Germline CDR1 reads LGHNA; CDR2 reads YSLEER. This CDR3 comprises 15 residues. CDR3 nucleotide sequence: TGCGCCAGCAGCCAAGATATAGGGGTTCGCGGGGAGCTGTTTTTT. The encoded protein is CASSQDIGVRGELFF.